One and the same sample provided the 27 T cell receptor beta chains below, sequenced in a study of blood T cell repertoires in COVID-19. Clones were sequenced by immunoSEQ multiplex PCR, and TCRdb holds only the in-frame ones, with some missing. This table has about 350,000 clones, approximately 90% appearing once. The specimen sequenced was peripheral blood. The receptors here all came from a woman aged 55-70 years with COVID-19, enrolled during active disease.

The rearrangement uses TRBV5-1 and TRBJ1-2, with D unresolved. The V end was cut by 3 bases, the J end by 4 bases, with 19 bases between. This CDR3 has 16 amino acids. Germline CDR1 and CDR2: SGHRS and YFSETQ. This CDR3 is CASSSSMSPLSYGYTF. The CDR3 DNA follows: TGCGCCAGCAGCTCATCGATGAGCCCCCTTTCCTATGGCTACACCTTC.

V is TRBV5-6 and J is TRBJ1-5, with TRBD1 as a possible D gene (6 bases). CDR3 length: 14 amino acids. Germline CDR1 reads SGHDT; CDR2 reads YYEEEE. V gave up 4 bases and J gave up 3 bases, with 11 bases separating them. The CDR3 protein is CASSRRDINQPQHF. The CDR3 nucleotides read TGTGCCAGCAGCCGCCGGGACATCAATCAGCCCCAGCATTTT.

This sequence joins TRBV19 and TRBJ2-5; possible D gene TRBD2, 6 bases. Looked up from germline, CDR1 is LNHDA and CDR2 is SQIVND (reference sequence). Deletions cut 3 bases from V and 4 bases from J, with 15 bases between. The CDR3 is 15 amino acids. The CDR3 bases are TGTGCCAGTAGTATGATGACTAGTCGCGGAGAGACCCAGTACTTC. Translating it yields CASSMMTSRGETQYF.

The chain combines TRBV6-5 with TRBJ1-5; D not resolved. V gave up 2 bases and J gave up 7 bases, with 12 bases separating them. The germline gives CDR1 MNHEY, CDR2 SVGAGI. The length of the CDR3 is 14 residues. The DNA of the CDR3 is TGTGCCAGCAGTTACGGTTTAGCTGGGCAGCCCCAGCATTTT. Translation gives CASSYGLAGQPQHF.

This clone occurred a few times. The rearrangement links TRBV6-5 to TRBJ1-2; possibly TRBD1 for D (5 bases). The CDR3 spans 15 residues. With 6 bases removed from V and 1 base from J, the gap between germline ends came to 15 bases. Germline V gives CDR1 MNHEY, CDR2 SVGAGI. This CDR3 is CASRLRRDGNYGYTF. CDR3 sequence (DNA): TGTGCCAGCAGACTCCGGAGGGACGGTAACTATGGCTACACCTTC.

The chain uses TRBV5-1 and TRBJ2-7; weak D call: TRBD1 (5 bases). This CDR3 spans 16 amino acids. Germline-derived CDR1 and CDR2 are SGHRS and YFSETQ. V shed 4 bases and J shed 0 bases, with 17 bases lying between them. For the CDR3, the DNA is TGCGCCAGCAGCGGAGACAGTTCCAAAGTCTCCTACGAGCAGTACTTC. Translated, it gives CASSGDSSKVSYEQYF. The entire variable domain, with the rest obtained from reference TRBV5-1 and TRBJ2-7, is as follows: KAGVTQTPRYLIKTRGQQVTLSCSPISGHRSVSWYQQTPGQGLQFLFEYFSETQRNKGNFPGRFSGRQFSNSRSEMNVSTLELGDSALYLCASSGDSSKVSYEQYFGPGTRLTVT.

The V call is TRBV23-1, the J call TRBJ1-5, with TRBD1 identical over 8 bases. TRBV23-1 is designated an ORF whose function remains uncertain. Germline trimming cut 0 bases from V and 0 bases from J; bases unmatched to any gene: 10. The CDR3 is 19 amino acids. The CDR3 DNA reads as TGCGCCAGCAGTCAATCGATCAGGGGGCTGGCGGGTAGCAATCAGCCCCAGCATTTT. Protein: CASSQSIRGLAGSNQPQHF.

This CDR3 reads CASSGGAQPQHF. The CDR3 DNA reads TGTGCCAGTAGTGGGGGGGCTCAGCCCCAGCATTTT. The chain couples TRBV19 to TRBJ1-5; D might be TRBD1 (6 bases). Germline CDR1 and CDR2: LNHDA and SQIVND (reference sequence). The CDR3 extends over 12 amino acids. Between the trimmed V and J ends, which lost 5 bases and 6 bases, there was a span of 8 bases.

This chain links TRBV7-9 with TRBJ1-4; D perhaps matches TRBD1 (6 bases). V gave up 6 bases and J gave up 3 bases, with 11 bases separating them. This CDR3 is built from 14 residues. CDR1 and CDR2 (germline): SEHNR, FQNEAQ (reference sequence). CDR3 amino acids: CASSTGISNEKLFF. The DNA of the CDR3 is TGTGCCAGCAGTACAGGGATCTCTAATGAAAAACTGTTTTTT.

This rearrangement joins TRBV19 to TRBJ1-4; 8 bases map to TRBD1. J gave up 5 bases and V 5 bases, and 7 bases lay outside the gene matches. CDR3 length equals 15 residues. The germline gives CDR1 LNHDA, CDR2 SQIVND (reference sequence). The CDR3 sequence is CASSAEPGGNEKLFF. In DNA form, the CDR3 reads TGTGCCAGTAGTGCAGAACCAGGGGGCAATGAAAAACTGTTTTTT.

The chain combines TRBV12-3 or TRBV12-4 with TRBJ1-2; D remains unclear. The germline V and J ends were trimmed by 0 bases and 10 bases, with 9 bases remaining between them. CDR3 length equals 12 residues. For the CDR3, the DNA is TGTGCCAGCAGTTTAGCAAGGACTGACTACACCTTC. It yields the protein CASSLARTDYTF.

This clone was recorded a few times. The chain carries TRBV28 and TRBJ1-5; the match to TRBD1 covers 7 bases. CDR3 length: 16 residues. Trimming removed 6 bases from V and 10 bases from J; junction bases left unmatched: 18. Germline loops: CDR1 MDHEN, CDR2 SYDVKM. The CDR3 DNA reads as TGTGCCAGCAGCCGCCTACAGGGGATCCTCACCACCCCCCAGCATTTT. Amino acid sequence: CASSRLQGILTTPQHF.

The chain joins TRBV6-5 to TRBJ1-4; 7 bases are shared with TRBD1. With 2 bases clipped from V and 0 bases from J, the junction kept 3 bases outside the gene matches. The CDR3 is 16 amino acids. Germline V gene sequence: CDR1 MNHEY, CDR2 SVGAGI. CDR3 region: CASSYRGTATNEKLFF. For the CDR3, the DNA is TGTGCCAGCAGTTACCGGGGGACAGCAACTAATGAAAAACTGTTTTTT.

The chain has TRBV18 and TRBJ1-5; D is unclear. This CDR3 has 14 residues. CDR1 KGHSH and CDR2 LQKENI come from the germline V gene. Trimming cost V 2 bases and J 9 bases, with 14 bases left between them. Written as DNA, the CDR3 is TGTGCCAGCTCACCAACGGCCGCATCGGGGCCCCAGCATTTT. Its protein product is CASSPTAASGPQHF.

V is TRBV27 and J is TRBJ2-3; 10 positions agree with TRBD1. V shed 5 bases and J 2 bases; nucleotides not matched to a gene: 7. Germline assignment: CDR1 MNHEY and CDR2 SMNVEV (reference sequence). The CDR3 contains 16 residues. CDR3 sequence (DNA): TGTGCCAGCAGTACCTGGACAGGGGGTATCACAGATACGCAGTATTTT. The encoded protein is CASSTWTGGITDTQYF.

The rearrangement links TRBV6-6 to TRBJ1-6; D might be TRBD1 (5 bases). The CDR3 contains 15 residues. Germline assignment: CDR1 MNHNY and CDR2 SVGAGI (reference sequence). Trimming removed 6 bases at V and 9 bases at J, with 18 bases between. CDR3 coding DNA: TGTGCCAGCAGACCCCGTATTCAGGGTTTTTCACCCCTCCACTTT. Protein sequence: CASRPRIQGFSPLHF.

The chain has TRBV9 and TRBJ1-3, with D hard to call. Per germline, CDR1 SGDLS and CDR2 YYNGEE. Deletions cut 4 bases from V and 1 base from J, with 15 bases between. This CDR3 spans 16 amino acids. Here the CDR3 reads CASSLTGITSGNTIYF. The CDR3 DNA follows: TGTGCCAGCAGCCTAACCGGGATAACTTCTGGAAACACCATATATTTT.

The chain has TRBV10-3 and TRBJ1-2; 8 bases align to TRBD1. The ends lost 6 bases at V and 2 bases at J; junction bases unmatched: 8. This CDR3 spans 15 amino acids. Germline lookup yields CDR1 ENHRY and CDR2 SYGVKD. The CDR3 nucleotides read TGTGCCATCAGGGAACAGGGGGAAACCAACTATGGCTACACCTTC. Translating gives CAIREQGETNYGYTF.

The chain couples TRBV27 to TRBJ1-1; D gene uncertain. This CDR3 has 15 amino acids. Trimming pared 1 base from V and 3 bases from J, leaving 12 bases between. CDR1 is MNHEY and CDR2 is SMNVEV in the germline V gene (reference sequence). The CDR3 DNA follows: TGTGCCAGCAGTTTATGGAGGCCCCGGGACACTGAAGCTTTCTTT. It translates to CASSLWRPRDTEAFF.

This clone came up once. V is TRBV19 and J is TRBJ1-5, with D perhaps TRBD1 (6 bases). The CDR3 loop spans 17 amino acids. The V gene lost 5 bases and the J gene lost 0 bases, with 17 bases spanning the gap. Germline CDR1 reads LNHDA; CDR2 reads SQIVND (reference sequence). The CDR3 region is CASSSNSAGASNQPQHF. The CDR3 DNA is TGTGCCAGTAGTTCGAACTCCGCGGGGGCTAGCAATCAGCCCCAGCATTTT. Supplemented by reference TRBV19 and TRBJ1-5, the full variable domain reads DGGITQSPKYLFRKEGQNVTLSCEQNLNHDAMYWYRQDPGQGLRLIYYSQIVNDFQKGDIAEGYSVSREKKESFPLTVTSAQKNPTAFYLCASSSNSAGASNQPQHFGDGTRLSIL.

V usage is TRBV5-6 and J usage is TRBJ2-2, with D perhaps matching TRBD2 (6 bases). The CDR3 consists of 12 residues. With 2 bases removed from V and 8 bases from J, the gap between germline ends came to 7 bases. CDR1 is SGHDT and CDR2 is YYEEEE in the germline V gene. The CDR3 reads CASSFGGGELFF. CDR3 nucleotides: TGTGCCAGCAGCTTCGGGGGAGGGGAGCTGTTTTTT.

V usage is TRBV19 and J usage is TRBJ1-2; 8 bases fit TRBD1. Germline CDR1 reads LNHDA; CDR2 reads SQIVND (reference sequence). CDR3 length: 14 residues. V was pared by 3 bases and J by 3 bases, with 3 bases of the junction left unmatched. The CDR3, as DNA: TGTGCCAGTAGTATGAGGGACAGGTACTATGGCTACACCTTC. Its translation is CASSMRDRYYGYTF.

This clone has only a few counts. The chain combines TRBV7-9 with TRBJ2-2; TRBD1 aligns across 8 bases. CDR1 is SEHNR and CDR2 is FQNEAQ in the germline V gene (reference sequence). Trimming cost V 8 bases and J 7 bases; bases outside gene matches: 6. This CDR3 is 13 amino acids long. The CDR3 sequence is CASSGGVNGELFF. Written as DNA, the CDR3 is TGTGCCAGCTCAGGGGGCGTTAACGGGGAGCTGTTTTTT.

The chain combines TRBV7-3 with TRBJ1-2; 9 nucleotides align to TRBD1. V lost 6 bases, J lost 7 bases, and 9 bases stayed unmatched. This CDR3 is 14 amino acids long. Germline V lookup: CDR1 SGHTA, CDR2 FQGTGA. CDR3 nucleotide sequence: TGTGCCAGCAGTCAAGGGACAGGGTATGGTGGCTACACCTTC. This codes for CASSQGTGYGGYTF.

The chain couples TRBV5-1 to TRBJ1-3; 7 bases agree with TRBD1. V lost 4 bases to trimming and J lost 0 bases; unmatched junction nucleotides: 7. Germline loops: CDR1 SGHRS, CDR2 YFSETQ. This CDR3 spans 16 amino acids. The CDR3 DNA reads TGCGCCAGCAGCGCGACAGGGTATAGCTCTGGAAACACCATATATTTT. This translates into CASSATGYSSGNTIYF.

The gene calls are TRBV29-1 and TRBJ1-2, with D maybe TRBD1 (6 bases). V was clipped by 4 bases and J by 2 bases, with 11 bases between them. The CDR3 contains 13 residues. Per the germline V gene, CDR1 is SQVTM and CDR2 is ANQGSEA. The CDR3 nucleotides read TGCAGCGTTGCTCTTCAGGGGAACTATGGCTACACCTTC. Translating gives CSVALQGNYGYTF.

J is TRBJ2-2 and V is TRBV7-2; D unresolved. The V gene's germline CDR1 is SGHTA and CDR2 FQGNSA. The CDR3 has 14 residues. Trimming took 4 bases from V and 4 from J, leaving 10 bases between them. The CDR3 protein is CASSSRRSTGELFF. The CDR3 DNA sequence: TGTGCCAGCAGCTCTAGGCGGTCCACCGGGGAGCTGTTTTTT.